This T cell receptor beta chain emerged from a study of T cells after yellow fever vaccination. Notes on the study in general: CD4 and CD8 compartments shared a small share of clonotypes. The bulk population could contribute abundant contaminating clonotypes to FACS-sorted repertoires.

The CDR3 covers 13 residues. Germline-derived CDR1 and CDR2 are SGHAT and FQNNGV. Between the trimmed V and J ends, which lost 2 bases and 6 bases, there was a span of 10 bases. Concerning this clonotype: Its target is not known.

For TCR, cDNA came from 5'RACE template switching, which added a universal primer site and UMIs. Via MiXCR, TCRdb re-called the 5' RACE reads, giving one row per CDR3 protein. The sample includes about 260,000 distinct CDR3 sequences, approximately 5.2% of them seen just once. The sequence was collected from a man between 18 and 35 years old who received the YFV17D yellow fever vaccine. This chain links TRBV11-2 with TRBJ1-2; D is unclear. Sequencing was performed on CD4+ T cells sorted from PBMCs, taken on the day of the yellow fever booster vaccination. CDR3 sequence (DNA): TGTGCCAGCAGCTTATTTCAGGAGGATGGCTACACCTTC. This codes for CASSLFQEDGYTF.